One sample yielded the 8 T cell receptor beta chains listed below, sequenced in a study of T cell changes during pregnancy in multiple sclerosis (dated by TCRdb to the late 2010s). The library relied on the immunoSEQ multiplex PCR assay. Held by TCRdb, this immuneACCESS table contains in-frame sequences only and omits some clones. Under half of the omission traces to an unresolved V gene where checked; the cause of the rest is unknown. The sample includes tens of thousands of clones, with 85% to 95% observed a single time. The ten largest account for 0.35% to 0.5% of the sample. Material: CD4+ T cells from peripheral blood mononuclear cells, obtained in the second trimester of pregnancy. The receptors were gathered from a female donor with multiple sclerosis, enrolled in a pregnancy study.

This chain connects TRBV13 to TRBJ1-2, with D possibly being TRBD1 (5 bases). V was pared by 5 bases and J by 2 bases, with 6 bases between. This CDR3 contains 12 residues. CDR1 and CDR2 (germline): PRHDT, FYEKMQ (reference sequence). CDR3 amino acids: CASSPGNYGYTF. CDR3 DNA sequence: TGTGCCAGCAGCCCAGGGAACTATGGCTACACCTTC. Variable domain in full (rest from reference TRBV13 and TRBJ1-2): AAGVIQSPRHLIKEKRETATLKCYPIPRHDTVYWYQQGPGQDPQFLISFYEKMQSDKGSIPDRFSAQQFSDYHSELNMSSLELGDSALYFCASSPGNYGYTFGSGTRLTVV.

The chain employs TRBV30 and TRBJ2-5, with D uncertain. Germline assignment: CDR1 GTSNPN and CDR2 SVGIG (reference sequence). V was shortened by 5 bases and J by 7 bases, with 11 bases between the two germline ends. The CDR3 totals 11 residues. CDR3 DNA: TGTGCCTGGGCAATAGGCGGGACCCAGTACTTC. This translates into CAWAIGGTQYF.

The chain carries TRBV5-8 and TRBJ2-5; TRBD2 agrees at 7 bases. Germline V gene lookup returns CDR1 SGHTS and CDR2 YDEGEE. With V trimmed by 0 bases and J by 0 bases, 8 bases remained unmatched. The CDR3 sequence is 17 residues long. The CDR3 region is CASSLGGWLADQETQYF. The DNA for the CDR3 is TGTGCCAGCAGCTTGGGAGGTTGGCTAGCGGACCAAGAGACCCAGTACTTC.

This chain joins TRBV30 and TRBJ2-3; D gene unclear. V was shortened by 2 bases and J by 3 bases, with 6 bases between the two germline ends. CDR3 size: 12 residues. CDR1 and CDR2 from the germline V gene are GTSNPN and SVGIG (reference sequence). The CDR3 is CAWSPTTDTQYF. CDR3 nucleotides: TGTGCCTGGAGTCCTACTACAGATACGCAGTATTTT.

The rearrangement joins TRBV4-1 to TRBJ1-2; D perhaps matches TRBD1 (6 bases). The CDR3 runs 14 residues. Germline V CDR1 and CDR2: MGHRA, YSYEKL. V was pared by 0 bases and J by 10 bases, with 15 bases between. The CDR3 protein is CASSQDLGQRTYTF. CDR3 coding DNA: TGCGCCAGCAGCCAAGATTTAGGACAGAGAACCTACACCTTC.

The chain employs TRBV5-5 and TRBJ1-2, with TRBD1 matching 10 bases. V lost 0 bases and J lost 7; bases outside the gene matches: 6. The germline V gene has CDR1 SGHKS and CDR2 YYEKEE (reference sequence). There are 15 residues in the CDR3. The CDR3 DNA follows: TGTGCCAGCAGCTTGGAATGGGACAGGGGTCTTGGCTACACCTTC. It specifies CASSLEWDRGLGYTF.

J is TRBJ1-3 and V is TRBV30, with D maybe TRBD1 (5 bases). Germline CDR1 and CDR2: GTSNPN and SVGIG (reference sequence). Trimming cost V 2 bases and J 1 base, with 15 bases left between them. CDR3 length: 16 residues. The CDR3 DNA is TGTGCCTGGAGTAAGGGGTTGGGTTTTTCTGGAAACACCATATATTTT. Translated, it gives CAWSKGLGFSGNTIYF.

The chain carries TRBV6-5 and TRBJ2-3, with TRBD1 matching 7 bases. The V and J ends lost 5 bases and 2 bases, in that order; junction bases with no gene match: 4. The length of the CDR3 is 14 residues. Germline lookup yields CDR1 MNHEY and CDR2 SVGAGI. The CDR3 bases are TGTGCCAGCAGTCGACAGGGAGCCACAGATACGCAGTATTTT. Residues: CASSRQGATDTQYF.